Presented here are 10 T cell receptor beta chains from one specimen sequenced in a study of cytomegalovirus exposure and HLA in healthy donors. Use of 60 Vbeta and 13 Jbeta primers characterized the PCR. Assay: immunoSEQ multiplex PCR; the TCRdb copy retains only in-frame clones and omits some. In the table there are about 150,000 clones, 70% to 90% of which are singletons. The sequencing input was PBMCs. These receptors were obtained from a woman aged 18-29 years in good health and CMV-seronegative.

The rearrangement joins TRBV9 to TRBJ1-4; weak D call: TRBD1 (6 bases). The CDR3 is 14 residues long. The germline CDR1 and CDR2 sequences are SGDLS and YYNGEE. V was cut by 3 bases and J by 7 bases, with 13 bases left in between. The CDR3 bases are TGTGCCAGCAGCGCGACCAGGGGCGGTGAAAAACTGTTTTTT. Its protein is CASSATRGGEKLFF.

This rearrangement joins TRBV2 to TRBJ2-7; D is perhaps TRBD1 (6 bases). Trimming stripped 4 bases from V and 2 bases from J, with 9 bases between. The germline CDR1 and CDR2 sequences are SNHLY and FYNNEI. This CDR3 is built from 13 residues. The CDR3 nucleotides read TGTGCCAGCAGTGTAGGACAGACCTACGAGCAGTACTTC. This sequence encodes CASSVGQTYEQYF.

This clone was picked up one time. V is TRBV10-3 and J is TRBJ2-5, with TRBD2 matching over 11 bases. The V gene's germline CDR1 is ENHRY and CDR2 SYGVKD. With 8 bases clipped from V and 5 bases from J, the junction kept 7 bases outside the gene matches. CDR3 size: 14 residues. The CDR3: CAIAGLADMETQYF. For the CDR3, the DNA is TGTGCCATCGCGGGACTAGCGGATATGGAGACCCAGTACTTC.

The chain has TRBV19 and TRBJ2-7; TRBD2 agrees at 9 bases. The V segment lost 11 bases and the J segment 5 bases; nucleotides outside the gene matches: 13. CDR3 length equals 14 residues. Germline V gives CDR1 LNHDA, CDR2 SQIVND (reference sequence). The CDR3 sequence is CASRGASGNHEQYF. The DNA for the CDR3 is TGTGCCTCCCGGGGGGCTAGCGGGAACCACGAGCAGTACTTC.

The genes are TRBV27 and TRBJ1-2; D uncertain. The CDR3 is 13 residues long. The germline V gene has CDR1 MNHEY and CDR2 SMNVEV (reference sequence). V was pared by 5 bases and J by 1 base, with 8 bases between. CDR3: CASSLRSNYGYTF. The CDR3 DNA reads TGTGCCAGCAGTCTTAGGAGTAACTATGGCTACACCTTC.

This rearrangement joins TRBV7-3 to TRBJ2-7, with 7 bases aligning to TRBD1. Germline V gene lookup returns CDR1 SGHTA and CDR2 FQGTGA. V trimming: 8 bases; J trimming: 3 bases; junction bases outside the gene matches: 16. The CDR3 is 16 amino acids. In nucleotides, the CDR3 is TGTGCCAGCGTGACTTTCCGGGACAGTCCCAACTACGAGCAGTACTTC. Its translation: CASVTFRDSPNYEQYF.

The chain combines TRBV6-1 with TRBJ2-1, with 7 nucleotides matching TRBD2. The V and J ends lost 3 bases and 5 bases, in that order; junction bases with no gene match: 7. The CDR3 length is 15 residues. In germline, CDR1 is MNHNS, CDR2 SASEGT. CDR3: CASSERRGGDNEQFF. The CDR3 DNA reads TGTGCCAGCAGTGAGCGACGCGGGGGTGACAATGAGCAGTTCTTC.

A word on this clone: Other DNA variants within this sample encode the same CDR3. J is TRBJ2-7 and V is TRBV28; TRBD2 aligns across 8 bases. With 5 bases clipped from V and 4 bases from J, the junction kept 10 bases outside the gene matches. Per the germline V gene, CDR1 is MDHEN and CDR2 is SYDVKM. CDR3 length: 15 amino acids. The DNA for the CDR3 is TGTGCCAGCAGTCCCCCCAGCGGGAGAAGTTACGAGCAGTACTTC. Amino acid sequence: CASSPPSGRSYEQYF.

The chain carries TRBV11-2 and TRBJ2-1, with 9 nucleotides matching TRBD2. Germline V gene lookup returns CDR1 SGHAT and CDR2 FQNNGV. The CDR3 has 16 residues. J was trimmed by 9 bases and V by 3 bases; bases with no gene match: 12. In nucleotides, the CDR3 is TGTGCCAGCAGCTTGCGTCAGGGACTAGCCCAGGGTGAGCAGTTCTTC. Encoded protein: CASSLRQGLAQGEQFF. Full variable domain (missing parts from reference TRBV11-2 and TRBJ2-1): EAGVAQSPRYKIIEKRQSVAFWCNPISGHATLYWYQQILGQGPKLLIQFQNNGVVDDSQLPKDRFSAERLKGVDSTLKIQPAKLEDSAVYLCASSLRQGLAQGEQFFGPGTRLTVL.

The chain couples TRBV14 to TRBJ1-2, with 10 bases lining up with TRBD1. V dropped 6 bases and J dropped 4; count of bases not matched to a gene: 5. Per germline, CDR1 SGHDN and CDR2 FVKESK. The CDR3 spans 14 residues. The CDR3 DNA reads TGTGCCAGCAGTGGGACAGGGGTGATCTATGGCTACACCTTC. Translated, it gives CASSGTGVIYGYTF.